This entry concerns a single T cell receptor (beta chain). Its antigen is not identified. The data are from a study of identical twins. Germline V gives CDR1 SGHVS, CDR2 FQNEAQ. The CDR3 extends over 12 amino acids. Trimming pared 5 bases from V and 2 bases from J, leaving 6 bases between. General study results and limits: The analysis was cross-sectional rather than longitudinal within donors. Among out-of-frame alpha sequences shared by twins, low generation probability occurred in excess. Model-predicted out-of-frame TCR alpha sharing fell below observed values in monozygotic twins.

Each CDR3 protein is one row after TCRdb ran MiXCR on the 5' RACE reads. The sample includes about 250,000 distinct CDR3 sequences, about 14% seen only once; the top ten take 8.8%. The sample was memory (CD45RO+) T cells sorted from blood. The rearrangement joins TRBV7-8 to TRBJ2-5, with D unclear. The clonotype comes from a woman younger than 35 in good health. For the CDR3, the DNA is TGTGCCAGCAGCCAGGCGCAAGAGACCCAGTACTTC. Its translation: CASSQAQETQYF.